This note documents a single T cell receptor beta chain sequence. Only one count was recorded for this clone. The target of this receptor is not known. One end of the junction fails to match germline, which may point to a read error. CDR3 length: 13 amino acids, cysteine to phenylalanine. Here the CDR3 DNA is all that survives: 39 bases in frame from base 1. CDR1 and CDR2, looked up from the germline V gene, are ENHRY and SYGVKD. Library generation was performed with the immunoSEQ multiplex PCR assay. The source is immuneACCESS, and TCRdb retained only in-frame sequences with V and J called. Part of the clones is not carried over; for the studies checked, unresolved V genes explain less than half of this, and the remainder is unexplained. The sample profile shows around 92,000 clones; approximately 95% of them were found once. The top ten clones comprise about 0.19% of the sample. This record comes from a study of technical replicates of blood from several donors (TCRdb year 2017).

What was sequenced was T cells isolated from PBMCs. The TCR was taken from a human donor in good health. Here the chain combines TRBV10-3 and TRBJ2-5, with a tentative D gene TRBD1 over 6 matching bases. TRBJ2-7 matches the DNA end more closely, so the J call is doubtful. This receptor has the CDR3 CALRGVGSYEQYF. The nucleotide sequence reads as follows: TGTGCCCTCAGGGGCGTCGGTTCCTACGAGCAGTACTTC.